Listed below are T cell receptor beta chains from one sample, sequenced in a study of T cell responses to AZD1222 COVID-19 vaccine. Profiled with immunoSEQ multiplex PCR; TCRdb holds only in-frame clones, not every one. The table lists 100,000 to 120,000 clones, roughly 92% of them singletons. The specimen was peripheral blood, collected 28 days after the second AZD1222 dose. These TCRs come from an adult who received the AZD1222 COVID-19 vaccine. Both conserved end residues are part of each CDR3. The D gene is left open where the match is weak. Clone size, where shown, is once, few, many, or a class for clones that have expanded.

j_call clone_size v_call d_call cdr3_aa cdr3_nt
TRBJ1-5 - TRBV2 - CASTNRRGDQPQHF TGTGCCAGCACCAATAGGAGGGGAGACCAGCCCCAGCATTTT
TRBJ2-1 - TRBV10-3 TRBD2 CAMTGGLYNEQFF TGTGCCATGACGGGGGGTTTATACAATGAGCAGTTCTTC
TRBJ1-1 - TRBV7-2 - CASSLGVRMNTEAFF TGTGCCAGCAGCTTAGGGGTCAGAATGAACACTGAAGCTTTCTTT
TRBJ2-5 - TRBV15 - CATSGDRQGMQETQYF TGTGCCACCAGCGGAGACAGGCAGGGGATGCAAGAGACCCAGTACTTC
TRBJ2-3 - TRBV28 - CASSRSGQWADTQYF TGTGCCAGCAGTCGATCCGGACAATGGGCAGATACGCAGTATTTT
TRBJ2-5 - TRBV6-5 - CASGGYETQYF TGTGCCAGCGGGGGGTACGAGACCCAGTACTTC
TRBJ1-2 - TRBV18 - CASSPRGGYGYTF TGTGCCAGCTCACCACGTGGGGGCTATGGCTACACCTTC
TRBJ1-1 - TRBV28 - CASSLWENTEAFF TGTGCCAGCAGTTTATGGGAAAACACTGAAGCTTTCTTT
TRBJ2-5 - TRBV6-6 - CASSRGFRDGETQYF TGTGCCAGCAGCCGAGGATTCAGGGATGGGGAGACCCAGTACTTC
TRBJ1-5 - TRBV6-4 - CASSGDWGGAQHF TGTGCCAGCAGCGGGGATTGGGGCGGAGCCCAGCATTTT
TRBJ2-3 - TRBV28 TRBD1 CASSFLPQGASTDTQYF TGTGCCAGCAGTTTCTTGCCCCAGGGGGCCAGCACAGATACGCAGTATTTT
TRBJ1-2 - TRBV28 TRBD1 CASRAGGRNYGYTF TGTGCCAGCAGAGCAGGGGGCCGTAACTATGGCTACACCTTC
TRBJ1-1 - TRBV9 - CASSPSIGRGAEAFF TGTGCCAGCAGCCCCTCCATCGGCCGGGGGGCTGAAGCTTTCTTT
TRBJ1-5 - TRBV5-4 - CASSLQGLNQPQHF TGTGCCAGCAGCTTGCAGGGACTAAATCAGCCCCAGCATTTT
TRBJ1-1 - TRBV6-5 - CASSYMREAFF TGTGCCAGCAGTTACATGCGTGAAGCTTTCTTT
TRBJ1-3 few TRBV6-6 - CASSTTTASGNTIYF TGTGCCAGCAGTACCACGACAGCCTCTGGAAACACCATATATTTT
TRBJ2-1 - TRBV7-9 - CASSLAGSYNEQFF TGTGCCAGCAGCTTAGCAGGGTCCTACAATGAGCAGTTCTTC
TRBJ1-4 - TRBV5-4 TRBD1 CASSQDRWNEKLFF TGTGCCAGCAGCCAGGACAGGTGGAATGAAAAACTGTTTTTT
TRBJ2-7 - TRBV5-1 TRBD1 CASSLAGTGDEQYF TGCGCCAGCAGCTTGGCCGGGACAGGGGACGAGCAGTACTTC
TRBJ2-7 - TRBV2 - CASNMEGAVYEQYF TGTGCCAGCAATATGGAGGGGGCAGTATACGAGCAGTACTTC
TRBJ2-3 - TRBV5-6 - CASSFAGWGTDTQYF TGTGCCAGCAGCTTTGCGGGATGGGGCACAGATACGCAGTATTTT
TRBJ2-2 - TRBV24-1 - CATSDWGAGDTGELFF TGTGCCACCAGTGATTGGGGGGCCGGGGACACCGGGGAGCTGTTTTTT
TRBJ1-3 - TRBV18 - CASSPPGSSGNTIYF TGTGCCAGCTCACCCCCCGGGTCCTCTGGAAACACCATATATTTT
TRBJ1-5 - TRBV28 TRBD1 CASRRQGYNQPQHF TGTGCCAGCAGAAGACAGGGTTATAATCAGCCCCAGCATTTT
TRBJ2-1 - TRBV7-7 TRBD2 CASSLAASGANEQFF TGTGCTAGCAGCTTAGCGGCTAGCGGGGCAAATGAGCAGTTCTTC
TRBJ1-2 - TRBV5-5 - CASSLADSGYGYTF TGTGCCAGCAGCTTAGCGGACAGCGGCTATGGCTACACCTTC
TRBJ2-7 - TRBV15 - CATSSGFSYEQYF TGTGCCACCAGCAGCGGGTTCTCCTACGAGCAGTACTTC
TRBJ1-4 - TRBV10-3 - CAISESAATNEKLFF TGTGCCATCAGTGAGTCGGCGGCAACTAATGAAAAACTGTTTTTT
TRBJ2-1 - TRBV7-2 TRBD1 CASSFGQGAIYNEQFF TGTGCCAGCAGCTTCGGACAGGGGGCTATCTACAATGAGCAGTTCTTC